In this sample, the clone carrying this T cell receptor (beta chain) turned up a few times. In the authors' methods: By means of reference gene primer amplification, nucleated cell counts were estimated. TCRdb's copy holds only in-frame clones and misses some; the assay was immunoSEQ multiplex PCR. V, J and clone size are those of that table, while D and trimming were read from the DNA. The repertoire holds 200,000 to 300,000 clones, with around nine tenths as singletons. The CDR3 has 12 residues. Looked up from germline, CDR1 is SNHLY and CDR2 is FYNNEI. Trimming shortened V by 3 bases and J by 18 bases, and 15 bases separated the two germline ends. The data originate from a study of blood T cell repertoires in COVID-19. In the study overall: Samples came from the United States, Italy and Spain, spanning acute and convalescent COVID-19. T cells, B-cell-depleted T cells, or PBMCs supplied cDNA or gDNA.

Sequencing was carried out using peripheral blood. V and J are TRBV2 and TRBJ1-6; D might be TRBD1 (5 bases). The receptor's source is a middle-aged man who had recovered from COVID-19. The CDR3 region is CASSDSGRVTHF. For the CDR3, the DNA is TGTGCCAGCAGTGATTCGGGCAGGGTAACCCACTTT.